The clone carrying this T cell receptor beta chain has more than one count but fewer than ten. Its antigen is not known. This sample stems from a study of T cells in localized non-small cell lung cancer. The study's findings and limits: Adjacent uninvolved lung had the highest clonality, suggesting focused antigen responses. Appearance in adjacent lung was seen for a median roughly 56 of the top 100 tumor clones. Elevated circulating T cell density in blood was associated with longer overall survival.

CDR1 and CDR2 (germline): MDHEN, SYDVKM. The CDR3 totals 12 residues. Trimming removed 6 bases at V and 4 bases at J, with 9 bases between. Clones were sequenced by immunoSEQ multiplex PCR, and TCRdb holds only the in-frame ones, with some missing. The sample has 1,300 to 1,500 clones; approximately 20% are singletons. The chain has TRBV28 and TRBJ1-2; no clear D gene. The clonotype was recovered from a woman aged 35-75 years with stage II lung adenocarcinoma. Specimen: normal lung tissue next to the tumor, collected before any cancer treatment. The CDR3 reads CASSSALYGYTF. Written as DNA, the CDR3 is TGTGCCAGCAGCAGCGCCCTCTATGGCTACACCTTC.